These T cell receptor beta chains were read from a single sample in a study of T cells in Graves' hyperthyroidism and ophthalmopathy. TCRdb ran MiXCR on the multiplex PCR reads and lists one entry per CDR3 protein. The table lists hundreds of thousands of distinct CDR3 sequences, approximately 17% of them singletons. The material sequenced was blood. The receptors here all came from a woman aged 60 to 75 with Graves' ophthalmopathy. Both conserved end residues are part of each CDR3. A D gene is named only where the DNA matches it firmly.

d_call j_call v_call cdr3_aa
NA TRBJ2-5 TRBV12-3/TRBV12-4 CASSITGTLFQETQYF
NA TRBJ2-4 TRBV28 CGTGESAKNIQYF
TRBD2 TRBJ2-5 TRBV20-1 CSASFGGGGGETQYF
TRBD2 TRBJ2-1 TRBV12-3/TRBV12-4 CASSLLGGAYNEQFF
NA TRBJ1-6 TRBV9 CASSVFYDSPLHF
TRBD1 TRBJ2-2 TRBV7-2 CASSATGGDTGELFF
TRBD2 TRBJ2-2 TRBV7-2 CASSPGLAGVGELFF
TRBD1 TRBJ2-2 TRBV11-3 CASSSREPATGDTGELFF
TRBD1 TRBJ2-7 TRBV6-2/TRBV6-3 CASSYRTGGTYEQYF
TRBD1 TRBJ2-2 TRBV28 CASSLVTGQGFRELFF
NA TRBJ2-7 TRBV11-2 CASSSTGSCEQYF
TRBD1 TRBJ2-1 TRBV6-2/TRBV6-3 CASSSYRGKNNEQFF
TRBD1 TRBJ2-7 TRBV12-3/TRBV12-4 CASSLEGDRAYEQYF
TRBD1 TRBJ1-2 TRBV7-8 CASSLETGLGYTF
NA TRBJ1-1 TRBV7-2 CASSVSGTVAEAFF
NA TRBJ2-7 TRBV18 CASSPQNRELLYEQYF
NA TRBJ1-2 TRBV20-1 CSAPKAGTPNYGYTF